This TCR beta chain was sequenced in a study of T cell repertoires in cytomegalovirus infection. About the research overall: Public TCR beta signatures marked donors with CMV infection and the matching HLA.

MiXCR was run by TCRdb on the reads, yielding one entry per CDR3 protein. This sample has some 440,000 distinct CDR3 sequences, with around 32% found just once. Germline values: CDR1 MGHRA, CDR2 YSYEKL. Trimming left V 1 base short and J 5 bases short, with 15 bases between. The CDR3 is made up of 15 amino acids. The chain combines TRBV4-1 with TRBJ2-7; D remains ambiguous. The sequence was obtained from a human donor in good health (CMV status not recorded). Some clones in this sample may be carry-over from other donors' samples. Sequenced material: PBMCs. This CDR3 reads CASSQVVSSLNEQYF. The DNA for the CDR3 is TGCGCCAGCAGCCAAGTGGTCAGTTCCTTGAACGAGCAGTACTTC.